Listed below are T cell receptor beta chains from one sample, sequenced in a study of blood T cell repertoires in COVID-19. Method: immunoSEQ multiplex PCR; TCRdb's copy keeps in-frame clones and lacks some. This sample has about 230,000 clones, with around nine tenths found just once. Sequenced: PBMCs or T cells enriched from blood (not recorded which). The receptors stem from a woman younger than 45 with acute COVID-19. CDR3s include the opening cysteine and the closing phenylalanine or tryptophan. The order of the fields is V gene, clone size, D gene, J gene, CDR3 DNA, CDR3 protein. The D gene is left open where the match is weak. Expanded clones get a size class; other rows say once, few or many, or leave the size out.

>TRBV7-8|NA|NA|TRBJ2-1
TGTGCCAGCAGCTTCGAGTCAATCTTC
CASSFESIF
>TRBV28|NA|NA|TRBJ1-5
TGTGCCAGCAGTTTCGGCGGGGGTAGGGAAAGTCAGCCCCAGCATTTT
CASSFGGGRESQPQHF
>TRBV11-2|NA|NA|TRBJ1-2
TGTGCCAGCAATCCCGGGACTAACTATGGCTACACCTTC
CASNPGTNYGYTF
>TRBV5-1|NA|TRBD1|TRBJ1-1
TGCGCCAGCAGGTTACAGGGGGGCAACACTGAAGCTTTCTTT
CASRLQGGNTEAFF
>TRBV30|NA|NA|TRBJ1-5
TGTGCCTGGAGAGAACAGAGCAATCAGCCCCAGCATTTT
CAWREQSNQPQHF
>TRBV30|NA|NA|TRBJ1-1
TGTGCCTGGATCGGTTACTCCAACACTGAAGCTTTCTTT
CAWIGYSNTEAFF
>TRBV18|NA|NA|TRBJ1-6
TGTGCCAGCTCACCAGGGGCTTATTCACCCCTCCACTTT
CASSPGAYSPLHF
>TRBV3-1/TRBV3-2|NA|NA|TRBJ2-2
TGTGCCAGCAGCCATCGAGAACGTAGCACCGGGGAGCTGTTTTTT
CASSHRERSTGELFF
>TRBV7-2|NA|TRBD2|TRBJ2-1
TGTGCCAGCAGCTCAACTAGCGGGGGGGTCGATGAGCAGTTCTTC
CASSSTSGGVDEQFF
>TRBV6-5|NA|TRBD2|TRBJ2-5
TGTGCCAGCGACCGTCGGGGGGAGGGCCGGGAGACCCAGTACTTC
CASDRRGEGRETQYF
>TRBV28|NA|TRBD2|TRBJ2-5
TGTGCCAGCAGTTTTCGGAGGTCGGGGGGGCCCGGAGAGACCCAGTACTTC
CASSFRRSGGPGETQYF
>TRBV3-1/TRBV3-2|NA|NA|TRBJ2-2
TGTGCCAGCAGCCGACCCCGGGAGAACCCCCGCACCGGGGAGCTGTTTTTT
CASSRPRENPRTGELFF
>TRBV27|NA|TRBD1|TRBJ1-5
TGTGCCAGCAGTTTAAACAGGGGCAGAGAGCCCCAGCATTTT
CASSLNRGREPQHF
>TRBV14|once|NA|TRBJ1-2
TGTGCCAGCAGCCAATCAGGGACACTCCGGTATGGCTACACCTTC
CASSQSGTLRYGYTF
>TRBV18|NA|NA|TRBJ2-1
TGTGCCAGCTCACCAGAGGGGGGGCCGATCAATGAGCAGTTCTTC
CASSPEGGPINEQFF
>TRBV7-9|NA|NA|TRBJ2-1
TGTGCCAGCAGCCCCTCTAGCTACGCCGGTGAGCAGTTCTTC
CASSPSSYAGEQFF
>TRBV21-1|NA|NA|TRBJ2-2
TGTCCAAGAGAGTTCAAAGGGGGCCGGACCGGGGAGCTGTTTTTT
CPREFKGGRTGELFF
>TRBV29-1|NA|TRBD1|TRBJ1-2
TGCAGCGTTGCTGTACCGGGACAGGGCTATGGCTACACCTTC
CSVAVPGQGYGYTF
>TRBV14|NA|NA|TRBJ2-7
TGTGCCAGCAGCCAAGTTCCGGGATCAGCCCTCCGGTTGCAGTACTTC
CASSQVPGSALRLQYF
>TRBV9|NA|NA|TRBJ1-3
TGTGCCAGCAGCTCCAGAGGCTCTGGAAACACCATATATTTT
CASSSRGSGNTIYF
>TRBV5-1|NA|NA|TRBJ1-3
TGCGCCAGCAGCTTGGAGGGCAGGGAAGGGTACACCATATATTTT
CASSLEGREGYTIYF
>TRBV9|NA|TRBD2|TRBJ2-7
TGTGCCAGCAGCGTAAGGAGCGGGGGGGCGTTCTACGAGCAGTACTTC
CASSVRSGGAFYEQYF
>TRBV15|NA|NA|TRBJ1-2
TGTGCCACCAGCAGAGATACAGGGATCTATGGCTACACCTTC
CATSRDTGIYGYTF
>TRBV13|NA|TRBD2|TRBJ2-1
TGTGCCAGCAGCTCGGGACTAGCGGGGTACAATGAGCAGTTCTTC
CASSSGLAGYNEQFF
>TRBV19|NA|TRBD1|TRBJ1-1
TGTGCCAGTAGCCAGACAGGGGTTGAAGCTTTCTTT
CASSQTGVEAFF
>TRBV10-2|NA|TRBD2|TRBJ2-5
TGCGCCAGCAGAATCCGGGGGGGCCAAGAGACCCAGTACTTC
CASRIRGGQETQYF